This entry features one T cell receptor (beta chain) sequence. What it recognizes is unknown. This sample is drawn from a study of immune cell composition in non-small cell lung cancer. CDR1 and CDR2 (germline): MGHRA, YSYEKL. CDR3 length equals 15 residues. J gave up 7 bases and V 1 base, and 4 bases lay outside the gene matches. Study observations and caveats: Tumour-associated clones >0.5% occurred in under 35% of adenocarcinomas, approximately 74% of squamous. Lung squamous cell carcinoma tumours had significantly higher top 10 clone scores and productive clonality than lung adenocarcinoma.

TCRdb's copy holds only in-frame clones and misses some; the assay was immunoSEQ multiplex PCR. Of thousands of clones in the sample, 65% to 85% were seen once. The sample taken for sequencing was lung tumor tissue. This receptor was taken from a human donor with non-small cell lung cancer. The genes are TRBV4-1 and TRBJ1-6; 7 bases are a match to TRBD1. DNA for the CDR3: TGCGCCAGCAGCCAAGCCGGGACAGAGAATTCACCCCTCCACTTT. Translation gives CASSQAGTENSPLHF.